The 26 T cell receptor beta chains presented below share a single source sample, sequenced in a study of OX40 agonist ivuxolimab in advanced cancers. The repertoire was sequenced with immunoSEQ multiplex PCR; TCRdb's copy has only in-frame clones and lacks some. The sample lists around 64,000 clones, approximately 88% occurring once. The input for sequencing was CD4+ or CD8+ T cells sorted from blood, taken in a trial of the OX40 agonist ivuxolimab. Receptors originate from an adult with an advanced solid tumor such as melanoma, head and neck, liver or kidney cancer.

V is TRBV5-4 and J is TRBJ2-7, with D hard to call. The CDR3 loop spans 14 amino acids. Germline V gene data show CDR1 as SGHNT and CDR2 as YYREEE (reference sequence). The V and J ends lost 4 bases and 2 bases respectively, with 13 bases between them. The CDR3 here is CASSVRSPPYEQYF. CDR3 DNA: TGTGCCAGCAGCGTTAGGTCACCTCCCTACGAGCAGTACTTC.

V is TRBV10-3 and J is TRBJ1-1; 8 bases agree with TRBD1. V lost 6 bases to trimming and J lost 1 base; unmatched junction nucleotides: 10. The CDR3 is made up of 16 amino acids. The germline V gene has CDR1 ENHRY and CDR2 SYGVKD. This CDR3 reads CAISPGTGKGNTEAFF. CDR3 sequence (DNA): TGTGCCATCAGCCCCGGGACAGGCAAGGGGAACACTGAAGCTTTCTTT.

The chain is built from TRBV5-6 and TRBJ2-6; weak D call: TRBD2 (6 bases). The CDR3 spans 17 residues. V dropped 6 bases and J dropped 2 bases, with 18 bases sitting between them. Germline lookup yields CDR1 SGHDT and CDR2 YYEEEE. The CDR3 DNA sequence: TGTGCCAGCATCCGGACGGGTGGGGGGACTGGGGCCAACGTCCTGACTTTC. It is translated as CASIRTGGGTGANVLTF.

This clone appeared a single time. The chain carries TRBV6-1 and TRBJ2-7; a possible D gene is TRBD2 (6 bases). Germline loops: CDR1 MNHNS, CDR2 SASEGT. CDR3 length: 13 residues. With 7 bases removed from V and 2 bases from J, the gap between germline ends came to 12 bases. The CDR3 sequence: CASNPWGAYEQYF. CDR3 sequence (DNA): TGTGCCAGCAACCCCTGGGGGGCCTACGAGCAGTACTTC.

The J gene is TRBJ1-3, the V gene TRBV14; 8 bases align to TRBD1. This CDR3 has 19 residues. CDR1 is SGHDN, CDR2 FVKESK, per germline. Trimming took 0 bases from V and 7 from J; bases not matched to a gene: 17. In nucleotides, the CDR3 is TGTGCCAGCAGCCAAGAACGAACCTGGGACAGGCGTTTCGGGAACACCATATATTTT. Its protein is CASSQERTWDRRFGNTIYF. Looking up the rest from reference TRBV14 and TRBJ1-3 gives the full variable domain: EAGVTQFPSHSVIEKGQTVTLRCDPISGHDNLYWYRRVMGKEIKFLLHFVKESKQDESGMPNNRFLAERTGGTYSTLKVQPAELEDSGVYFCASSQERTWDRRFGNTIYFGEGSWLTVV.

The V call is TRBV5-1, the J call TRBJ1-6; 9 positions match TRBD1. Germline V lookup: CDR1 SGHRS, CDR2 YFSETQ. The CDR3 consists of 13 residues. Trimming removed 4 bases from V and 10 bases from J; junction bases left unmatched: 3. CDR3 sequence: CASSGTGNSPLHF. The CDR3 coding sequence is TGCGCCAGCAGCGGGACAGGGAACTCACCCCTCCACTTT. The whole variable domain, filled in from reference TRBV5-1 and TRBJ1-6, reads KAGVTQTPRYLIKTRGQQVTLSCSPISGHRSVSWYQQTPGQGLQFLFEYFSETQRNKGNFPGRFSGRQFSNSRSEMNVSTLELGDSALYLCASSGTGNSPLHFGNGTRLTVT.

The CDR3 DNA sequence: TGCAGCGTAGACAGGGTTAACTATGGCTACACCTTC. As protein: CSVDRVNYGYTF. The chain carries TRBV29-1 and TRBJ1-2, with 7 nucleotides matching TRBD1. J gave up 1 base and V 6 bases, and 2 bases lay outside the gene matches. Germline loops: CDR1 SQVTM, CDR2 ANQGSEA. The CDR3 contains 12 residues.

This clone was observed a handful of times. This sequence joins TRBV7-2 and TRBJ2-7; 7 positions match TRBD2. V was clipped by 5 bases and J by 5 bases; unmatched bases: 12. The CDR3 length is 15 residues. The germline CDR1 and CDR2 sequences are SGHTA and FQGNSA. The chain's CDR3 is CASSKTGTNPHEQYF. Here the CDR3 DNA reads TGTGCCAGCAGCAAAACCGGGACTAACCCCCACGAGCAGTACTTC. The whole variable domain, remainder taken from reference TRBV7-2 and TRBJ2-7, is GAGVSQSPSNKVTEKGKDVELRCDPISGHTALYWYRQSLGQGLEFLIYFQGNSAPDKSGLPSDRFSAERTGGSVSTLTIQRTQQEDSAVYLCASSKTGTNPHEQYFGPGTRLTVT.

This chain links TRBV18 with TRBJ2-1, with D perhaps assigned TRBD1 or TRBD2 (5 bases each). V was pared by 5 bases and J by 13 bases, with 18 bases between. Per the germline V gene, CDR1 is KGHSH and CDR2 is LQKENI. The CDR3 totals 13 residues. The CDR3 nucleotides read TGTGCCAGCTCAGGGCAGGGACCTTACGTCCAGTTCTTC. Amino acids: CASSGQGPYVQFF.

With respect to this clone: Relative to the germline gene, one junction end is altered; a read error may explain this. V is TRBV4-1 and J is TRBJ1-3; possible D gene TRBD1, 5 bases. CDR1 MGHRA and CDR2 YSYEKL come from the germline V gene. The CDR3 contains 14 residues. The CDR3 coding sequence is TGCGCCAGCAGCCAAATTGGGACTGGAAACATCATATATTTT. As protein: CASSQIGTGNIIYF.

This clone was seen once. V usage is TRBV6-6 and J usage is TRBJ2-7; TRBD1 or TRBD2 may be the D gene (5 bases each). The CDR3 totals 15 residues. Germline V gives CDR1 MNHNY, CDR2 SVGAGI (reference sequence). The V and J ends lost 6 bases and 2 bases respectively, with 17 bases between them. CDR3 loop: CASSPPGTAPYEQYF. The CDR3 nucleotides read TGTGCCAGCAGCCCTCCCGGGACGGCCCCCTACGAGCAGTACTTC.

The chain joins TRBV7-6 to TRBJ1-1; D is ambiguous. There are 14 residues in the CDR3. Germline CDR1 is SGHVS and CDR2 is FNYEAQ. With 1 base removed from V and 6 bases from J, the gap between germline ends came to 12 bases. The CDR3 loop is CASSLGGMRPEAFF. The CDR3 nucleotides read TGTGCCAGCAGCTTAGGGGGTATGAGGCCTGAAGCTTTCTTT.

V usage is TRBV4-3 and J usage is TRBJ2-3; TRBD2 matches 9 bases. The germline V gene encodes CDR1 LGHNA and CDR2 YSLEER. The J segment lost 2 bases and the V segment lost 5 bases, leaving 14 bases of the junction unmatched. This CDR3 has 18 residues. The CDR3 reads CASSALFDGGRDTDTQYF. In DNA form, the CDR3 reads TGCGCCAGCAGCGCGCTCTTCGATGGCGGGAGGGACACAGATACGCAGTATTTT.

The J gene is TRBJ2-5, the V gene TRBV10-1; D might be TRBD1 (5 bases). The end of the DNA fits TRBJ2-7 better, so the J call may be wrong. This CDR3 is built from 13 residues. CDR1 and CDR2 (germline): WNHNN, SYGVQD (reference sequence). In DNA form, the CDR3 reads TGCGCCAGCAGAAACAGGAGCTCCTACGAGCAGTACTTC. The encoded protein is CASRNRSSYEQYF.

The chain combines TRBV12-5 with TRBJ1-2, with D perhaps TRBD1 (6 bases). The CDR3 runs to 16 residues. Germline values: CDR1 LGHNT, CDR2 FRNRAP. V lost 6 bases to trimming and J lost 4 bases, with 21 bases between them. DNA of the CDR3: TGTGCTAGTGGCCCCCTTGGGGGGGGCGCACTCTATGGCTACACCTTC. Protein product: CASGPLGGGALYGYTF.

CDR3 in DNA: TGTGCCAGCAGCTTTTCCGAGGCTTTCGAGGGGACTGGAAACACCATATATTTT. Translating it yields CASSFSEAFEGTGNTIYF. This chain uses TRBV5-5 with TRBJ1-3; D perhaps matches TRBD1 (5 bases). CDR1 is SGHKS, CDR2 YYEKEE, per germline (reference sequence). This CDR3 comprises 18 residues. Between the trimmed V and J ends, which lost 2 bases and 2 bases, there was a span of 20 bases.

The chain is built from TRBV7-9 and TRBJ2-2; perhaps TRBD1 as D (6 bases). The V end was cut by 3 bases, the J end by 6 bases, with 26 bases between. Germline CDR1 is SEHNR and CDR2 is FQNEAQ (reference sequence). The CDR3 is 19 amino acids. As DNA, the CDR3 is TGTGCCAGCAGCTTGTCCGGCAGGGGAAATCCGTTTGCACCCGGGGAGCTGTTTTTT. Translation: CASSLSGRGNPFAPGELFF.

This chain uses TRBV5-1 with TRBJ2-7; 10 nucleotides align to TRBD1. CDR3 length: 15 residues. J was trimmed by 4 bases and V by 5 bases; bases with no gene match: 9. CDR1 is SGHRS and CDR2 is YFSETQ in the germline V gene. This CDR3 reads CASSPGTGATYEQYF. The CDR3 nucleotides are TGCGCCAGCAGTCCTGGGACAGGGGCGACATACGAGCAGTACTTC.

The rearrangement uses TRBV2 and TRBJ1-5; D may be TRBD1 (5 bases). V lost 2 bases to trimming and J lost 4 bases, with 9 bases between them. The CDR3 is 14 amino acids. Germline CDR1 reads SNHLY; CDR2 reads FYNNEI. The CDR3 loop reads CASSERAGNQPQHF. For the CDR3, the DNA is TGTGCCAGCAGTGAAAGGGCAGGGAATCAGCCCCAGCATTTT.

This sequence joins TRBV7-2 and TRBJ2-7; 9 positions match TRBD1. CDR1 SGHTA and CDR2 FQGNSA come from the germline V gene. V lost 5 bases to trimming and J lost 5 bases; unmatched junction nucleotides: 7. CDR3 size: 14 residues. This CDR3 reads CASSPGTGFNEQYF. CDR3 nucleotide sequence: TGTGCCAGCAGCCCCGGGACAGGGTTCAACGAGCAGTACTTC.

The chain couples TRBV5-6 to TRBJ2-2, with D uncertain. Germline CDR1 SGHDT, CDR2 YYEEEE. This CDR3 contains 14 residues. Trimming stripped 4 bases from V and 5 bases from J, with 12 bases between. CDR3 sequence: CASSRRTATGELFF. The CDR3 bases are TGTGCCAGCAGCCGCCGGACGGCAACCGGGGAGCTGTTTTTT. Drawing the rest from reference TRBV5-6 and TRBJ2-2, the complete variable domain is DAGVTQSPTHLIKTRGQQVTLRCSPKSGHDTVSWYQQALGQGPQFIFQYYEEEERQRGNFPDRFSGHQFPNYSSELNVNALLLGDSALYLCASSRRTATGELFFGEGSRLTVL.

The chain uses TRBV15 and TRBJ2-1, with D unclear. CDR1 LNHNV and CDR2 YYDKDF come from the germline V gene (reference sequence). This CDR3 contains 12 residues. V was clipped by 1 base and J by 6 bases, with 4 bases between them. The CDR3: CATSRVGNEQFF. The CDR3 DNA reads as TGTGCCACCAGCAGAGTGGGCAATGAGCAGTTCTTC.

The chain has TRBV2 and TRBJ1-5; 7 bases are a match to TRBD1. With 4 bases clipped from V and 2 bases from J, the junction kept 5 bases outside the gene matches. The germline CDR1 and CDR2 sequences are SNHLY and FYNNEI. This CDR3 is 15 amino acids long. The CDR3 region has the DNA TGTGCCAGCAGTGGGCCCACAGGGGGCAATCAGCCCCAGCATTTT. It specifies CASSGPTGGNQPQHF.

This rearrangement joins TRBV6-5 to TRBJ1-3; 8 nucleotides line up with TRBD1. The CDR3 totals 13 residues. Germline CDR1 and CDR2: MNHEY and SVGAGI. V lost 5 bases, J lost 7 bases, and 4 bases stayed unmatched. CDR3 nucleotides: TGTGCCAGCAGTGACAGGGGCGGGAACACCATATATTTT. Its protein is CASSDRGGNTIYF.

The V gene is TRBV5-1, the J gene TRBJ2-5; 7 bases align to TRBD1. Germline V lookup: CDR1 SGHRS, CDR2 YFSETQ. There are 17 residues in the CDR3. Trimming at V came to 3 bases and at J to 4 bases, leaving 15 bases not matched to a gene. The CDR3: CASSSVGGGTRGETQYF. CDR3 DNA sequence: TGCGCCAGCAGCTCCGTAGGGGGCGGAACTAGGGGAGAGACCCAGTACTTC.

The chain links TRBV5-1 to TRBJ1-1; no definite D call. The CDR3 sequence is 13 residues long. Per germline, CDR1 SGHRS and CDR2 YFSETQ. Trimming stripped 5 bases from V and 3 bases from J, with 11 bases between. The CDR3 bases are TGCGCCAGCAGACCCGCGGGGTACACTGAAGCTTTCTTT. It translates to CASRPAGYTEAFF. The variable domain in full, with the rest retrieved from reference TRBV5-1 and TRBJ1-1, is KAGVTQTPRYLIKTRGQQVTLSCSPISGHRSVSWYQQTPGQGLQFLFEYFSETQRNKGNFPGRFSGRQFSNSRSEMNVSTLELGDSALYLCASRPAGYTEAFFGQGTRLTVV.